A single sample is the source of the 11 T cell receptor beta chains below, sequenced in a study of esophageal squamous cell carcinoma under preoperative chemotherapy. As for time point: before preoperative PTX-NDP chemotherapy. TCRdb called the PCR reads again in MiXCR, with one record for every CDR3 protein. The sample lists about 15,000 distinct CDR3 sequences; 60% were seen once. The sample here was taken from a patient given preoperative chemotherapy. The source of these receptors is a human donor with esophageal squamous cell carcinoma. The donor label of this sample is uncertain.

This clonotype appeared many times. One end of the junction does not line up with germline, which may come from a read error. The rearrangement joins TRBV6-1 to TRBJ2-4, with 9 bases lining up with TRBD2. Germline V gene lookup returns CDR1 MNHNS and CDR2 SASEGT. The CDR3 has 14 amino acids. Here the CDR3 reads CGSAGGGAKDTQYF. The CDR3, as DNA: TGTGGCAGCGCGGGGGGGGGGGCCAAAGATACGCAGTATTTC.

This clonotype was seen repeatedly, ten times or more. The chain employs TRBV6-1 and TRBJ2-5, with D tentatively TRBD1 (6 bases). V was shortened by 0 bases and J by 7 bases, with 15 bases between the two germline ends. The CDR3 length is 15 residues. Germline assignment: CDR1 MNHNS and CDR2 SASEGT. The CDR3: CASSEAGGTVGTQYF. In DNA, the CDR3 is TGTGCCAGCAGTGAAGCAGGGGGTACCGTAGGGACCCAGTACTTC.

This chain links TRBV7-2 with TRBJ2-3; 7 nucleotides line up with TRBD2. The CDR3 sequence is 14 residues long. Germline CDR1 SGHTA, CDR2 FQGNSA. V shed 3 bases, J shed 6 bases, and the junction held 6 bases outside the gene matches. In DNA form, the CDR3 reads TGTGCCAGCAGCTTGGGGGGGGGTAGGGATACGCAGTATTTT. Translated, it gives CASSLGGGRDTQYF.

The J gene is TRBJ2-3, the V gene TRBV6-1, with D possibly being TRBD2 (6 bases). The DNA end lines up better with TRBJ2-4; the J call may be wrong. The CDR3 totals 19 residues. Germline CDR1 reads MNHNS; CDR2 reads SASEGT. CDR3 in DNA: TGTGCCAGCAGTGAAGCTGCGGGGATCGGGGGTCGTGCCCAAGAGACTCAGTACTTC. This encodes CASSEAAGIGGRAQETQYF.

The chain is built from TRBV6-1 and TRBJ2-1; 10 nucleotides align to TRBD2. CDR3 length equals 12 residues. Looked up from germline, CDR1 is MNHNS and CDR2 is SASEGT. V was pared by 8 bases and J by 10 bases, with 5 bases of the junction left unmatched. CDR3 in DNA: TGTGCCAGCCCGGGACTAGCGCACGAGCAGTTCTTC. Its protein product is CASPGLAHEQFF.

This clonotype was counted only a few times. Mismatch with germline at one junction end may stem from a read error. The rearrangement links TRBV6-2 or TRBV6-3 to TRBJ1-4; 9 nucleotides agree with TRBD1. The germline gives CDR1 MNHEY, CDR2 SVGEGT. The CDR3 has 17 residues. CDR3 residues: CASSYSSSGTGNEKLFF. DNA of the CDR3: TGTGCCAGCAGCTACTCTTCTTCTGGGACAGGGAACGAAAAACTGTTTTTT.

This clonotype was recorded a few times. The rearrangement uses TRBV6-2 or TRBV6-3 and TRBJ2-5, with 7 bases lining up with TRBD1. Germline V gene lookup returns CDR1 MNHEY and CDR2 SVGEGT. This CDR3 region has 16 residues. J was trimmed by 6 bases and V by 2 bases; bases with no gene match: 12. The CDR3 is CASSYAFDRVTKTQYF. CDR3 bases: TGTGCCAGCAGTTACGCCTTCGACAGGGTGACGAAGACCCAGTACTTC.

This chain's CDR3 is CASRPRDRADNEQFF. CDR3 in DNA: TGTGCCAGCAGACCCCGGGACAGGGCGGACAATGAGCAGTTCTTC. The chain couples TRBV6-1 to TRBJ2-1; 9 bases line up with TRBD1. The CDR3 has 15 residues. Unmatched junction bases numbered 8, after V lost 6 bases and J lost 5 bases. Germline CDR1 reads MNHNS; CDR2 reads SASEGT.

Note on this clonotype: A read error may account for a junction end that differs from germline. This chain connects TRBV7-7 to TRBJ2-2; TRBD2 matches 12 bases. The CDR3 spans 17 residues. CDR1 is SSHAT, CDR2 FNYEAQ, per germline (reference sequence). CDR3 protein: CASSLEPGLAGTGELFF. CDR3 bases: TGTGCTAGCAGCTTAGAACCGGGACTAGCGGGCACCGGGGAGCTGTTTTTT. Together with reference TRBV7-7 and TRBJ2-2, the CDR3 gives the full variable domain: GAGVSQSPRYKVTKRGQDVTLRCDPISSHATLYWYQQALGQGPEFLTYFNYEAQPDKSGLPSDRFSAERPEGSISTLTIQRTEQRDSAMYRCASSLEPGLAGTGELFFGEGSRLTVL.

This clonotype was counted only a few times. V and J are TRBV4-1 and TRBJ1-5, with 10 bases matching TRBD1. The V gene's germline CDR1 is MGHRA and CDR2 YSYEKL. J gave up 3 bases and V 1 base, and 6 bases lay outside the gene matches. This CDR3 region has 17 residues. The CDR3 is CASSQARTGGINQPQHF. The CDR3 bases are TGCGCCAGCAGCCAAGCGCGGACAGGGGGGATCAATCAGCCCCAGCATTTT.

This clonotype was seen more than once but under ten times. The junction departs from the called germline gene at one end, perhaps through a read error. CDR3 in DNA: TGTGCTAGCAGCTTAAGGGAATTGGGTGAGCAGTTCTTC. Its translation is CASSLRELGEQFF. This chain connects TRBV7-7 to TRBJ2-1; D is ambiguous. The CDR3 is 13 residues long. From germline, CDR1 is SSHAT and CDR2 FNYEAQ (reference sequence).